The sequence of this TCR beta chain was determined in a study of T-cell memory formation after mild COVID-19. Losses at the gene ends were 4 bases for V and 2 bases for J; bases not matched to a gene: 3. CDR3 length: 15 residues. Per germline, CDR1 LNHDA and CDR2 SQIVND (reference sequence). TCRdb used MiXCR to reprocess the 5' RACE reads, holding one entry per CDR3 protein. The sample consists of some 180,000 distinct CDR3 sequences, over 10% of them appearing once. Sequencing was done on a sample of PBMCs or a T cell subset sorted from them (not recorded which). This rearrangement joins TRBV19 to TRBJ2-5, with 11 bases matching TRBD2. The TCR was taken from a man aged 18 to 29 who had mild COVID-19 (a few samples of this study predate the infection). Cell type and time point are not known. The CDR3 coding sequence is TGTGCCAGTAGTACCGGGACTAGCGGACAAGAGACCCAGTACTTC. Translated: CASSTGTSGQETQYF.